This TCR beta chain was observed in a study of shared clonotypes between healthy human individuals. Study background: A couple of female and a few male donors aged 18 to 49 were enrolled. Overall study results and limits: Clonotypes not shared had lower generation probabilities than those common to all four donors.

V was trimmed by 5 bases and J by 7 bases, leaving 24 bases between them. This CDR3 has 16 residues. CDR1 MGHRA and CDR2 YSYEKL come from the germline V gene. Sequencing used immunoSEQ multiplex PCR; TCRdb keeps in-frame clones, though not all of them. The sample carries 730,000 or so clones, 60% to 80% recorded once. In this sample, this clone turned up a few times. Its antigen is unidentified. This clonotype originated in a woman in her 30s in good health. V is TRBV4-1 and J is TRBJ2-7; TRBD2 is a possible D gene (6 bases). The sequenced material came from memory CD4+ T cells sorted from blood. Subset of the sample: CD45RA-negative fraction. CDR3 in DNA: TGCGCCAGCAGCTCAGACCCCGGGAGCAAAGGGCTGGAGCAGTACTTC. It codes for CASSSDPGSKGLEQYF.